The 19 T cell receptor beta chains below were found in one sample sequenced in a study of blood T cell repertoires in COVID-19. Sequenced by immunoSEQ multiplex PCR; TCRdb stores in-frame clones only, minus some. Of fewer than 250,000 clones in the sample, around 82% were seen once. The sample taken for sequencing was peripheral blood. Every receptor here comes from a man between 50 and 59 years old with active or convalescent COVID-19.

Here the CDR3 reads CASSMDRRDYGYTF. The CDR3 nucleotides are TGTGCCAGCAGCATGGACAGGAGGGACTATGGCTACACCTTC. The chain employs TRBV5-4 and TRBJ1-2; 7 bases match TRBD1. Germline lookup yields CDR1 SGHNT and CDR2 YYREEE (reference sequence). This CDR3 is built from 14 residues. J was trimmed by 3 bases and V by 4 bases; bases with no gene match: 6.

The chain carries TRBV19 and TRBJ1-1, with 9 bases identical to TRBD1. Germline CDR1 and CDR2: LNHDA and SQIVND (reference sequence). CDR3 length: 14 residues. The V gene end was trimmed by 6 bases and the J gene end by 6 bases; junction bases not matched to a gene: 8. CDR3 sequence reads: CASSPRTGEAEAFF. The CDR3 DNA sequence: TGTGCCAGTAGCCCGAGGACAGGGGAGGCTGAAGCTTTCTTT. Looking up the rest from reference TRBV19 and TRBJ1-1 gives the full variable domain: DGGITQSPKYLFRKEGQNVTLSCEQNLNHDAMYWYRQDPGQGLRLIYYSQIVNDFQKGDIAEGYSVSREKKESFPLTVTSAQKNPTAFYLCASSPRTGEAEAFFGQGTRLTVV.

The genes are TRBV4-2 and TRBJ1-5; TRBD1 matches 10 bases. Looked up from germline, CDR1 is LGHNA and CDR2 is YNFKEQ. The V and J ends lost 0 bases and 1 base, in that order; junction bases with no gene match: 6. The CDR3 covers 18 residues. Here the CDR3 DNA reads TGTGCCAGCAGCCAAGATAGGGGACAGGGGAGGAGCAATCAGCCCCAGCATTTT. Its protein product is CASSQDRGQGRSNQPQHF.

This chain connects TRBV28 to TRBJ1-1; D gene uncertain. Trimming removed 5 bases at V and 3 bases at J, with 7 bases between. The CDR3 runs 12 residues. Per the germline V gene, CDR1 is MDHEN and CDR2 is SYDVKM. CDR3 amino acids: CASSNDYTEAFF. CDR3 in DNA: TGTGCCAGCAGTAACGACTACACTGAAGCTTTCTTT.

This clone was detected a few times. V and J are TRBV4-2 and TRBJ2-7; TRBD1 agrees at 9 bases. CDR1 and CDR2 from the germline V gene are LGHNA and YNFKEQ. The CDR3 has 17 amino acids. The V and J ends lost 2 bases and 2 bases, in that order; junction bases with no gene match: 10. The CDR3 sequence: CASSQRPWGTGTYEQYF. CDR3 coding DNA: TGTGCCAGCAGCCAACGTCCGTGGGGGACAGGGACCTACGAGCAGTACTTC.

A single count supports this clone. The J gene is TRBJ1-1, the V gene TRBV12-3 or TRBV12-4, with D possibly matching TRBD1 (6 bases). The CDR3 consists of 13 residues. The V and J ends lost 6 bases and 6 bases respectively, with 14 bases between them. The CDR3 region is CASRVEGVAEAFF. DNA of the CDR3: TGTGCCAGCAGGGTCGAGGGGGTGGCTGAAGCTTTCTTT.

Here the CDR3 DNA reads TGTGCCAGCAGTTTTAGTTGGGAGGAAGACGAGCAGTACTTC. Protein: CASSFSWEEDEQYF. V and J are TRBV7-2 and TRBJ2-7; D perhaps matches TRBD2 (6 bases). Germline V gives CDR1 SGHTA, CDR2 FQGNSA. The CDR3 runs 14 residues. The ends were cut back, 6 bases at V and 5 bases at J, with 17 bases in the middle.

The chain is built from TRBV3-1 (or the pseudogene TRBV3-2) and TRBJ2-4, with D tentatively TRBD2 (6 bases). Germline V lookup: CDR1 LGHDT, CDR2 YNNKEL (reference sequence). This CDR3 spans 15 amino acids. Trimming took off 2 bases at V and 8 bases at J, with 16 bases between the two ends. This CDR3 is CASSQTGDLVDIQYF. The CDR3 region has the DNA TGTGCCAGCAGCCAAACGGGAGACCTTGTAGACATTCAGTACTTC.

This chain links TRBV7-2 with TRBJ1-5; no clear D. The CDR3 has 15 residues. Germline values: CDR1 SGHTA, CDR2 FQGNSA. V shed 4 bases and J shed 5 bases, with 15 bases lying between them. The CDR3 sequence is CASSSAGREDQPQHF. CDR3 nucleotides: TGTGCCAGCAGCTCAGCGGGAAGGGAGGATCAGCCCCAGCATTTT. Full variable domain (remainder filled in from reference TRBV7-2 and TRBJ1-5): GAGVSQSPSNKVTEKGKDVELRCDPISGHTALYWYRQSLGQGLEFLIYFQGNSAPDKSGLPSDRFSAERTGGSVSTLTIQRTQQEDSAVYLCASSSAGREDQPQHFGDGTRLSIL.

The chain links TRBV3-1 (or the pseudogene TRBV3-2) to TRBJ2-7; a weak D match, TRBD2 (6 bases). The germline V gene encodes CDR1 LGHDT and CDR2 YNNKEL (reference sequence). CDR3 length equals 14 residues. V shed 5 bases and J shed 2 bases, with 13 bases lying between them. This CDR3 reads CASSFRAGTYEQYF. As DNA, the CDR3 is TGTGCCAGCAGCTTCCGGGCGGGGACCTACGAGCAGTACTTC.

V gene TRBV7-9 combines with J gene TRBJ1-4; TRBD1 agrees at 9 bases. This CDR3 comprises 17 residues. V lost 1 base and J lost 8; bases outside the gene matches: 11. Germline loops: CDR1 SEHNR, CDR2 FQNEAQ (reference sequence). CDR3 nucleotide sequence: TGTGCCAGCAGCTTAGATTTGAGGGACAGGGTGCGAGAAAAACTGTTTTTT. The encoded protein is CASSLDLRDRVREKLFF.

The rearrangement uses TRBV6-4 and TRBJ1-3; 8 bases align to TRBD1. Germline lookup yields CDR1 MRHNA and CDR2 SNTAGT. CDR3 length: 17 residues. The junction had 14 bases not matched to a gene; V was cut back by 8 bases and J by 2 bases. The CDR3 DNA is TGTGCCAGCCATGATACGGACAGGGATAGAGCTGGAAACACCATATATTTT. As protein: CASHDTDRDRAGNTIYF.

This clone was counted a single time. The rearrangement uses TRBV19 and TRBJ1-1, with unresolved D. CDR3 length: 12 residues. The germline CDR1 and CDR2 sequences are LNHDA and SQIVND (reference sequence). V shed 7 bases and J shed 1 base, with 7 bases lying between them. The DNA of the CDR3 is TGTGCCAGTACTCGTTGGAACACTGAAGCTTTCTTT. This translates into CASTRWNTEAFF.

In its sample, this clone was seen a few times. The chain uses TRBV3-1 (or the pseudogene TRBV3-2) and TRBJ2-5; 7 nucleotides agree with TRBD2. Germline V CDR1 and CDR2: LGHDT, YNNKEL (reference sequence). This CDR3 has 19 amino acids. V shed 0 bases and J 1 base; nucleotides not matched to a gene: 14. CDR3 sequence: CASSQEKGLAALVQETQYF. The CDR3 nucleotides are TGTGCCAGCAGCCAAGAAAAGGGGCTAGCGGCATTAGTCCAAGAGACCCAGTACTTC.

The CDR3: CASTVRGRGLLAKNIQYF. The CDR3, as DNA: TGTGCCAGTACCGTCAGAGGGAGAGGTCTCCTAGCCAAAAACATTCAGTACTTC. The chain has TRBV19 and TRBJ2-4, with D possibly TRBD2 on 5 matching bases. Deletions cut 7 bases from V and 0 bases from J, with 22 bases between. Germline V CDR1 and CDR2: LNHDA, SQIVND (reference sequence). The CDR3 is 18 residues long.

The V gene is TRBV28, the J gene TRBJ2-5, with 7 bases that match TRBD1. The CDR3 covers 18 residues. Germline CDR1 MDHEN, CDR2 SYDVKM. Trimming removed 6 bases from V and 4 bases from J; junction bases left unmatched: 20. The CDR3 reads CASRHIRRTGGRGETQYF. The CDR3 DNA follows: TGTGCCAGCAGGCATATAAGGCGGACAGGAGGACGGGGAGAGACCCAGTACTTC. Supplemented by reference TRBV28 and TRBJ2-5, the full variable domain reads DVKVTQSSRYLVKRTGEKVFLECVQDMDHENMFWYRQDPGLGLRLIYFSYDVKMKEKGDIPEGYSVSREKKERFSLILESASTNQTSMYLCASRHIRRTGGRGETQYFGPGTRLLVL.

Here the CDR3 reads CASSFGSLAYEQYF. CDR3 DNA: TGTGCCAGCAGTTTTGGCTCCCTGGCCTACGAGCAGTACTTC. V is TRBV27 and J is TRBJ2-7; the D is unclear. Trimming stripped 3 bases from V and 2 bases from J, with 11 bases between. The CDR3 is 14 residues long. Germline loops: CDR1 MNHEY, CDR2 SMNVEV (reference sequence).

This clone was counted at least ten times. The chain joins TRBV23-1 to TRBJ1-5, with 8 positions matching TRBD1. TRBV23-1 is sorted into the ORF group, with uncertain function. The CDR3 contains 13 residues. Germline trimming cut 4 bases from V and 4 bases from J; bases unmatched to any gene: 0. CDR3 coding DNA: TGCGCCAGCAGTCGGACAGGGAATCAGCCCCAGCATTTT. Translated, it gives CASSRTGNQPQHF.

V and J are TRBV5-4 and TRBJ2-3; 11 bases are shared with TRBD2. Trimming removed 5 bases from V and 6 bases from J; junction bases left unmatched: 8. Germline CDR1 is SGHNT and CDR2 is YYREEE (reference sequence). CDR3 length: 15 amino acids. CDR3 in DNA: TGTGCCAGCAGTTCACTAGCGGGGGCGTCGGATACGCAGTATTTT. It translates to CASSSLAGASDTQYF.